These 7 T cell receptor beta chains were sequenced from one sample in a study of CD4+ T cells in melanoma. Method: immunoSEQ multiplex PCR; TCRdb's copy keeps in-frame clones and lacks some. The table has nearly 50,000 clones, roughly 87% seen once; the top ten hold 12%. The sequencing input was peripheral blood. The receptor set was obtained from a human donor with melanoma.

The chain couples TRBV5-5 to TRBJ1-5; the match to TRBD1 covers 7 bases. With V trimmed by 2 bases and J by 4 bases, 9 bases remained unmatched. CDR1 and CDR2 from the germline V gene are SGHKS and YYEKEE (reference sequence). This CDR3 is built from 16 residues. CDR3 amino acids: CASSLGGGQANQPQHF. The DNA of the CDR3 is TGTGCCAGCAGCTTAGGGGGCGGTCAAGCGAATCAGCCCCAGCATTTT.

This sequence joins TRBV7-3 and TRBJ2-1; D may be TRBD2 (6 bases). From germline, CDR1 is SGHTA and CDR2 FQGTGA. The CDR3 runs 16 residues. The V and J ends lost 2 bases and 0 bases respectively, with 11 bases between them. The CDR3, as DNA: TGTGCCAGCAGCTTAGGCGGGGTGAGCTCCTACAATGAGCAGTTCTTC. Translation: CASSLGGVSSYNEQFF.

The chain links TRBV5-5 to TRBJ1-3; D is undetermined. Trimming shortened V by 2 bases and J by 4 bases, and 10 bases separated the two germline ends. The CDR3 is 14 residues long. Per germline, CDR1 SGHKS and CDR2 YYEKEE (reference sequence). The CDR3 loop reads CASSLGIFGNTIYF. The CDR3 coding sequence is TGTGCCAGCAGCTTAGGAATATTCGGAAACACCATATATTTT. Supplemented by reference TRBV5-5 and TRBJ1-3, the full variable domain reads DAGVTQSPTHLIKTRGQQVTLRCSPISGHKSVSWYQQVLGQGPQFIFQYYEKEERGRGNFPDRFSARQFPNYSSELNVNALLLGDSALYLCASSLGIFGNTIYFGEGSWLTVV.

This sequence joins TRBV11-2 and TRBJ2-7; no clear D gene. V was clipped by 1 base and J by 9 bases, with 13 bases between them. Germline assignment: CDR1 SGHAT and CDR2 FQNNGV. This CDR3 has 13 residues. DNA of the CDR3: TGTGCCAGCAGCTTAGTGGCCTATTCGGGGCAGTACTTC. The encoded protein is CASSLVAYSGQYF.

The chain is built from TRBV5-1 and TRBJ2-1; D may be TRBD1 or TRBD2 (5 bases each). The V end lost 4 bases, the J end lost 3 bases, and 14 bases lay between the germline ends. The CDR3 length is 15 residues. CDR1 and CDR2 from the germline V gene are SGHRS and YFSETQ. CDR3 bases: TGCGCCAGCAGCCCCGGACACGGACTCTACAATGAGCAGTTCTTC. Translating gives CASSPGHGLYNEQFF.

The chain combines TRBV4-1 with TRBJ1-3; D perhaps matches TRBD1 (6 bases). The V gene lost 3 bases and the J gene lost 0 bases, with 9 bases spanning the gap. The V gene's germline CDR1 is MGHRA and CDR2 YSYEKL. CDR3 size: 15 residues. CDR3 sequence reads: CASSQDSSSGNTIYF. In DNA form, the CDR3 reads TGCGCCAGCAGCCAGGACAGTTCCTCTGGAAACACCATATATTTT.

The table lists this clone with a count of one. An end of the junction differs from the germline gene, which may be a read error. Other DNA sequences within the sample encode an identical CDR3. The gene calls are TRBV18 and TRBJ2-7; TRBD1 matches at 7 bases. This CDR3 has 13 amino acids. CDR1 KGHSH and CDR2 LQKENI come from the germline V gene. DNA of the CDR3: TGTGCCAGCTCAAGGGGACAGTCCTACGAACAGTACTTC. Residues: CASSRGQSYEQYF.